This T cell receptor (beta chain) was recorded in a study of blood T cells in healthy people across ages. Trimming removed 4 bases from V and 7 bases from J; junction bases left unmatched: 9. The V gene's germline CDR1 is SGHRS and CDR2 YFSETQ. This CDR3 spans 15 amino acids. Isolated per sample were at least 7 million PBMCs. The use of a sample-barcoded 5' primer and a J-beta primer mix characterized a second PCR of roughly 6 to 11 cycles. TCRdb fed the 5' RACE reads into MiXCR, producing one record per CDR3 protein. The table includes under 950,000 distinct CDR3 sequences, 22% detected once. The chain is built from TRBV5-1 and TRBJ2-1, with 9 bases matching TRBD2. The sequence was collected from a man in his 70s in good health. Material: blood. DNA for the CDR3: TGCGCCAGCAGCGACCTAGCGGGGCCGGGTAATGAGCAGTTCTTC. It yields the protein CASSDLAGPGNEQFF.